The T cell receptor beta chain described here comes from a study of post-analysis software for immune sequencing data. Study information: Multiple sclerosis in the patients followed relapsing-remitting, secondary progressive and progressive-relapsing courses. Study observations and caveats: Comparison of patients with controls showed 4 to 6 TRBV segments more frequent in patients, TRBV5-6, TRBV5-1 and TRBV20-1 among them. The normalized Chao1 diversity of multiple sclerosis patients was significantly lower than that of controls.

TCR beta libraries were prepared from cDNA with unique molecular identifiers. TCRdb ran MiXCR on the PCR reads and lists one entry per CDR3 protein. The sample carries 750,000 to 950,000 distinct CDR3 sequences, about 57% recorded once. On this clonotype itself: Its antigen is unknown.

The CDR3 extends over 14 amino acids. Trimming removed 5 bases from V and 2 bases from J; junction bases left unmatched: 5. CDR1 MGHDK and CDR2 SYGVNS come from the germline V gene. This sequence originates from a girl between 10 and 17 years old with multiple sclerosis. What was sequenced was blood. This sequence joins TRBV25-1 and TRBJ1-2; the match to TRBD1 covers 7 bases. CDR3 DNA sequence: TGTGCCAGCAGTTCAGGGGGACTCAACTATGGCTACACCTTC. Its protein is CASSSGGLNYGYTF.